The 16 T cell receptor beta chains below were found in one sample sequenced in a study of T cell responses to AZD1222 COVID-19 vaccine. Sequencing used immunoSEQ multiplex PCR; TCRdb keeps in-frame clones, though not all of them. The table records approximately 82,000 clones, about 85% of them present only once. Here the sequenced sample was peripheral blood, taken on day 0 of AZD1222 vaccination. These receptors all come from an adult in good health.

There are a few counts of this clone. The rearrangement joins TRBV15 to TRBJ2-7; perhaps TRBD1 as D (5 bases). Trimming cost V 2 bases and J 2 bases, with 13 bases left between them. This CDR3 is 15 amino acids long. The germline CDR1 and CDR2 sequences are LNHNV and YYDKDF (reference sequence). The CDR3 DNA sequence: TGTGCCACCAGCAGATCACTGGACAAGGCCTACGAGCAGTACTTC. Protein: CATSRSLDKAYEQYF.

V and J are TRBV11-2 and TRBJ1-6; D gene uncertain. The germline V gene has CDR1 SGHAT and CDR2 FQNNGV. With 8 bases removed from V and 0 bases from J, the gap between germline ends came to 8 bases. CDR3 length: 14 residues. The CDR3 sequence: CASGLGSYNSPLHF. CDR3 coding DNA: TGTGCCAGCGGCCTGGGCTCCTATAATTCACCCCTCCACTTT.

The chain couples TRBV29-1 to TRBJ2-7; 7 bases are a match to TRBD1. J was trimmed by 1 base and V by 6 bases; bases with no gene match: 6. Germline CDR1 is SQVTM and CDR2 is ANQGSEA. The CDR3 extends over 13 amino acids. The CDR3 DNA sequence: TGCAGCGTCGAACAGGGGAAGTCCTACGAGCAGTACTTC. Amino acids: CSVEQGKSYEQYF.

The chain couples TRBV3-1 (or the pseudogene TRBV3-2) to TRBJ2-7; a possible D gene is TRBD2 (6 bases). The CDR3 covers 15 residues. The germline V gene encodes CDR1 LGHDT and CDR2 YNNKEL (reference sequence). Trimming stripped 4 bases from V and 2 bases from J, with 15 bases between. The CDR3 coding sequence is TGTGCCAGCAGCCCGTGGCGGGACCGTACCTACGAGCAGTACTTC. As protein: CASSPWRDRTYEQYF.

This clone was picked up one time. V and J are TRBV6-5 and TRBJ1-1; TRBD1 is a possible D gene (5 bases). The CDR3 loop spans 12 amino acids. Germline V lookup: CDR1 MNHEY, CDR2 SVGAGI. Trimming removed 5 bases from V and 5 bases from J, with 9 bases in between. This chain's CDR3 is CASSTGFTEAFF. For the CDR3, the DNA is TGTGCCAGCAGTACAGGTTTTACTGAAGCTTTCTTT.

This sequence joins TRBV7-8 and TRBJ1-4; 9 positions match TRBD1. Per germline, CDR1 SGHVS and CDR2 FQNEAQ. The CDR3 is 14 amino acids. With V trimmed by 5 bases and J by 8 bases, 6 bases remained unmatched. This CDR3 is CASSMGQGREKLFF. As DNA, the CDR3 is TGTGCCAGCAGCATGGGACAGGGTCGGGAAAAACTGTTTTTT. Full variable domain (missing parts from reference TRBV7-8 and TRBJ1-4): GAGVSQSPRYKVAKRGQDVALRCDPISGHVSLFWYQQALGQGPEFLTYFQNEAQLDKSGLPSDRFFAERPEGSVSTLKIQRTQQEDSAVYLCASSMGQGREKLFFGSGTQLSVL.

The CDR3: CATLLGTNEQFF. The CDR3 DNA reads TGTGCCACCTTACTTGGAACAAATGAGCAGTTCTTC. The chain links TRBV28 to TRBJ2-1; D is unclear. Trimming cost V 10 bases and J 7 bases, with 14 bases left between them. CDR3 length equals 12 residues. Germline lookup yields CDR1 MDHEN and CDR2 SYDVKM.

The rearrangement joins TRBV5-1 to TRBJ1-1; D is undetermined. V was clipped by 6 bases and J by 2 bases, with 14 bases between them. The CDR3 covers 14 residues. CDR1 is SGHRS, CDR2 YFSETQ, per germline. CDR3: CASTSGSSNTEAFF. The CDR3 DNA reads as TGCGCCAGCACCTCTGGCAGCTCCAACACTGAAGCTTTCTTT.

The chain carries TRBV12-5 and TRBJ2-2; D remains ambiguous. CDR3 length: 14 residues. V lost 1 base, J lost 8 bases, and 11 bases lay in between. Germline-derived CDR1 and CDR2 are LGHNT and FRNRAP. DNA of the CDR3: TGTGCTAGTGGTTTGGCAGGCCTGGGAGGGGAGCTGTTTTTT. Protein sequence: CASGLAGLGGELFF.

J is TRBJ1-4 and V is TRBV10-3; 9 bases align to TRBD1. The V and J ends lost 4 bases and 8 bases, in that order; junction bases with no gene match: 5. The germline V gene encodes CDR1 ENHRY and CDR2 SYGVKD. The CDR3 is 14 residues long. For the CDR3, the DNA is TGTGCCATCAGTGGGACAGGGGTAGGAGAAAAACTGTTTTTT. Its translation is CAISGTGVGEKLFF.

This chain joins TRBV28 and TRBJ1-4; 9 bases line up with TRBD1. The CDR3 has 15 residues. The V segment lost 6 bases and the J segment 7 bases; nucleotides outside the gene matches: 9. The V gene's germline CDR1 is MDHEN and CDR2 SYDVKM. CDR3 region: CASSVGDRVFEKLFF. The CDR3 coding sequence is TGTGCCAGCAGCGTGGGGGACAGGGTTTTTGAAAAACTGTTTTTT.

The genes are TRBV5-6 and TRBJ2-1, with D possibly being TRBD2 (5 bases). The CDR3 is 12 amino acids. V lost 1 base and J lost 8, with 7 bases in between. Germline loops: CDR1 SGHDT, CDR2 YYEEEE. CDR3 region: CASSLSRDEQFF. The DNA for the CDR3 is TGTGCCAGCAGCTTGTCGAGGGATGAGCAGTTCTTC.

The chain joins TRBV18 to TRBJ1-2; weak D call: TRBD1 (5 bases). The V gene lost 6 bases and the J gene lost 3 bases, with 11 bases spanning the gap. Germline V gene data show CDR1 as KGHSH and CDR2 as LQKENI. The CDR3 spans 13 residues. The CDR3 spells CASSDQQDYGYTF. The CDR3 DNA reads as TGTGCCAGCTCGGATCAACAGGACTATGGCTACACCTTC.

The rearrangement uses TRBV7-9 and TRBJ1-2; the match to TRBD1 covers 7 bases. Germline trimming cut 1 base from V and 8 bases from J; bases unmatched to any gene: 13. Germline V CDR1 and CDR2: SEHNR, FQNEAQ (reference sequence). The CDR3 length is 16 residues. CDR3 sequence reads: CASSLGPYSTGYGYTF. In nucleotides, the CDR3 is TGTGCCAGCAGCTTAGGGCCCTACTCGACAGGGTACGGCTACACCTTC.

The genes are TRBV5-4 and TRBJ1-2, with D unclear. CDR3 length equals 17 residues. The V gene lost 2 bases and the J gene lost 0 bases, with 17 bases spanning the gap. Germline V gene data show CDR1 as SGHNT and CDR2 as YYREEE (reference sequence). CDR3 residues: CASSLSAGLLANYGYTF. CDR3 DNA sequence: TGTGCCAGCAGCTTAAGTGCGGGGTTGCTAGCTAACTATGGCTACACCTTC.

The CDR3 sequence is CASSFPGGNQPQHF. CDR3 nucleotide sequence: TGTGCCAGCAGCTTCCCTGGGGGCAATCAGCCCCAGCATTTT. The chain is built from TRBV7-8 and TRBJ1-5; no clear D. The V end lost 3 bases, the J end lost 2 bases, and 8 bases lay between the germline ends. Germline CDR1 and CDR2: SGHVS and FQNEAQ. The CDR3 sequence is 14 residues long.